The clone carrying this TCR beta chain was observed once. Its specificity is not known. This sample was taken from a study of response to subunit inactivated influenza vaccine. Study results and caveats: Every seasonal influenza vaccination brings in few new T cells, the authors suggested.

This CDR3 contains 14 residues. Germline V CDR1 and CDR2: SNHLY, FYNNEI. V trimming: 4 bases; J trimming: 6 bases; junction bases outside the gene matches: 9. TCRdb reprocessed the RT-PCR reads with MiXCR, giving one entry per CDR3 protein. The repertoire has approximately 520,000 distinct CDR3 sequences, approximately 24% of them found once; the top ten carry about 1.9%. The receptor was derived from a man in his fifties who received an inactivated influenza vaccine. The sequences come from CD4+ T cells sorted from PBMCs, collected around 5 days after vaccination. The chain uses TRBV2 and TRBJ2-7, with TRBD1 identical over 7 bases. CDR3 loop: CASSATGFYSEQYF. The CDR3 DNA is TGTGCCAGCAGTGCGACAGGGTTTTACAGCGAGCAGTACTTC.